A selection of T cell receptor beta chains follows, all from one sample in a study of prognosis after radiotherapy for stage I lung cancer. TCRdb recomputed calls from the multiplex PCR reads with MiXCR, one row per CDR3 protein. This sample has more than 11,000 distinct CDR3 sequences, with about 32% found just once. Sample: PBMCs, taken before or after stereotactic body radiation therapy (not recorded which). Every receptor here comes from a donor older than 45 with non-small cell lung cancer. The CDR3 runs from the conserved cysteine through the conserved F or W. Each record gives: J gene, CDR3 length, D gene, V gene, clone size, CDR3 protein, CDR3 DNA. D genes are given only for firm matches. Clone size is given for some rows only: seen once, a few or many times, or a class if the clone is expanded.

TRBJ2-7 13 - TRBV18 many CASSPDRSYEQYF TGTGCCAGCTCACCAGACAGGTCCTACGAGCAGTACTTC
TRBJ1-6 14 - TRBV10-3 many CATQNGGSNSPLHF TGTGCCACCCAGAATGGGGGTAGTAATTCACCCCTCCACTTT
TRBJ2-2 15 TRBD1 TRBV7-3 many CASSPDHRGTGELFF TGTGCCAGCAGCCCGGATCACAGGGGCACCGGGGAGCTGTTTTTT
TRBJ2-7 14 - TRBV6-6 once CASSYSCRRYQQYF TGTGCCAGCAGTTACTCGTGCAGACGGTACCAGCAGTACTTC
TRBJ2-3 16 TRBD1 TRBV9 many CASSVGWTGGADTQYF TGTGCCAGCAGCGTAGGTTGGACAGGGGGCGCAGATACGCAGTATTTT
TRBJ1-5 13 - TRBV7-9 many CASSLGWGQPQHF TGTGCCAGCAGCTTAGGCTGGGGTCAGCCCCAGCATTTT
TRBJ2-5 12 - TRBV7-8 - CASSFVWETQYF TGTGCCAGCAGCTTTGTATGGGAGACTCAGTACTTC
TRBJ2-3 14 TRBD2 TRBV10-3 many CAISKREGGDTQYF TGTGCCATCAGTAAGCGGGAGGGGGGCGATACGCAGTATTTT
TRBJ1-2 13 - TRBV11-3 - CASSSQQNYGYTF TGTGCCAGCAGCTCCCAACAGAACTATGGCTACACCTTC
TRBJ1-1 15 - TRBV7-8 many CASSLMGGGLTEAFF TGTGCCAGCAGCCTCATGGGCGGGGGGCTCACTGAAGCTTTCTTT
TRBJ2-6 16 TRBD1 TRBV2 many CASSDRGSSGANVLTF TGTGCCAGCTCGGACAGGGGGTCCTCTGGGGCCAACGTCCTGACTTTC
TRBJ1-6 15 TRBD1 TRBV15 medium-sized CATTTTGSHNSPLHF TGTGCCACCACCACGACAGGGTCCCATAATTCACCCCTCCACTTT
TRBJ2-1 18 TRBD1 TRBV7-3 medium-sized CASSLMPPGTGEGDEQFF TGTGCCAGCAGCCTAATGCCCCCCGGGACAGGGGAGGGTGATGAGCAGTTCTTC
TRBJ2-7 12 - TRBV30 many CAWSNSGARGYF TGTGCCTGGTCTAACTCTGGGGCAAGAGGGTACTTC
TRBJ1-4 15 - TRBV19 many CATSFPVGQAKKLFF TGTGCCACATCCTTCCCTGTGGGCCAAGCCAAAAAACTGTTTTTT
TRBJ1-1 15 TRBD1 TRBV19 many CASSNAGGLNTEAFF TGTGCCAGTAGTAATGCAGGGGGTTTGAACACTGAAGCTTTCTTT
TRBJ1-1 16 TRBD1 TRBV4-1 many CASSQRGQGANYEAFF TGCGCCAGCAGCCAAAGGGGACAGGGGGCCAACTATGAAGCTTTCTTT
TRBJ1-2 13 - TRBV6-1 - CASSEGTVYGYDF TGTGCCAGCAGTGAAGGGACCGTCTATGGCTACGACTTC
TRBJ1-3 16 - TRBV6-5 many CASSYGLGGTGNTIYF TGTGCCAGCAGTTACGGATTAGGGGGGACTGGAAACACCATATATTTT
TRBJ1-1 14 - TRBV5-1 once CASSLTGTNTEASF TGCGCCAGCAGCTTGACAGGTACGAACACTGAAGCTTCCTTT
TRBJ2-5 13 - TRBV5-1 many CASSLGSQETQYF TGCGCCAGCAGCTTGGGGAGCCAAGAGACCCAGTACTTC
TRBJ2-2 17 TRBD2 TRBV15 many CATSFRPGTTNTGELFF TGTGCCACCAGCTTCCGCCCCGGGACTACGAACACCGGGGAGCTGTTTTTT